The 10 T cell receptor beta chains presented below share a single source sample, sequenced in a study of CD8+ T cells in alopecia areata. TCR sequencing used cDNA made by reverse transcription of extracted RNA. Sequenced by immunoSEQ multiplex PCR; TCRdb stores in-frame clones only, minus some. The sample has just over 150,000 clones; less than 65% are singletons. The sequencing here drew on CD8+ T cells sorted from blood, taken at week 0. All receptors come from a human donor with alopecia areata.

The chain links TRBV2 to TRBJ2-1; 8 nucleotides align to TRBD2. This CDR3 is 14 amino acids long. V was clipped by 4 bases and J by 6 bases; unmatched bases: 5. Germline V lookup: CDR1 SNHLY, CDR2 FYNNEI. CDR3 protein: CASSATGGLNEQFF. CDR3 sequence (DNA): TGTGCCAGCAGTGCGACGGGGGGGCTCAATGAGCAGTTCTTC.

This clone is a singleton in its sample. The chain carries TRBV25-1 and TRBJ2-7; possibly TRBD2 for D (6 bases). V lost 10 bases to trimming and J lost 0 bases, with 13 bases between them. Germline V lookup: CDR1 MGHDK, CDR2 SYGVNS. The CDR3 spans 13 residues. CDR3 sequence: CATRGLASYEQYF. The CDR3 bases are TGTGCCACCCGGGGACTTGCCTCCTACGAGCAGTACTTC.

The rearrangement joins TRBV6-5 to TRBJ1-1; 7 nucleotides agree with TRBD1. After removal of 3 bases from V and 2 bases from J, the junction contained 3 bases not matched to a gene. This CDR3 region has 14 residues. Germline loops: CDR1 MNHEY, CDR2 SVGAGI. Here the CDR3 reads CASSYRQGNTEAFF. CDR3 coding DNA: TGTGCCAGCAGTTATCGACAGGGTAACACTGAAGCTTTCTTT.

The chain links TRBV2 to TRBJ1-6; tentatively, D is TRBD1 (5 bases). Germline CDR1 is SNHLY and CDR2 is FYNNEI. The CDR3 covers 15 residues. V gave up 6 bases and J gave up 7 bases, with 16 bases separating them. The CDR3 loop is CASRDSGRTNSPLHF. The CDR3 bases are TGTGCCAGCAGAGACTCGGGACGGACAAATTCACCCCTCCACTTT.

This rearrangement joins TRBV2 to TRBJ2-3, with D perhaps matching TRBD1 (5 bases). From germline, CDR1 is SNHLY and CDR2 FYNNEI. This CDR3 is 15 amino acids long. V lost 5 bases and J lost 3, with 15 bases in between. As DNA, the CDR3 is TGTGCCAGCAGTCCATCCTGGGGCTCGACAGATACGCAGTATTTT. Protein product: CASSPSWGSTDTQYF.

The V gene is TRBV25-1, the J gene TRBJ1-1, with D uncertain. Germline CDR1 MGHDK, CDR2 SYGVNS. This CDR3 spans 10 amino acids. V was clipped by 11 bases and J by 6 bases, with 10 bases between them. This CDR3 is CAVPPSEAFF. CDR3 sequence (DNA): TGTGCCGTCCCCCCCTCTGAAGCTTTCTTT.

Here the CDR3 reads CACAPRTGTGGSRNTGELFF. In nucleotides, the CDR3 is TGTGCCTGTGCCCCTCGGACTGGGACAGGGGGCAGTAGGAACACCGGGGAGCTGTTTTTT. The chain couples TRBV30 to TRBJ2-2; 12 nucleotides line up with TRBD1. Trimming removed 6 bases from V and 1 base from J; junction bases left unmatched: 18. This CDR3 has 20 residues. Looked up from germline, CDR1 is GTSNPN and CDR2 is SVGIG (reference sequence).

This clone turned up a few times. The V call is TRBV29-1, the J call TRBJ2-5; 8 bases fit TRBD2. V trimming: 2 bases; J trimming: 5 bases; junction bases outside the gene matches: 7. CDR1 is SQVTM and CDR2 is ANQGSEA in the germline V gene. This CDR3 is built from 14 residues. The CDR3 nucleotides read TGCAGCGTTGAACCAGCGGGGGAGCGGGAGACCCAGTACTTC. Its translation: CSVEPAGERETQYF.

V usage is TRBV29-1 and J usage is TRBJ1-1, with D perhaps TRBD1 (5 bases). The V and J ends lost 3 bases and 8 bases respectively, with 10 bases between them. The CDR3 covers 11 residues. CDR1 and CDR2 (germline): SQVTM, ANQGSEA. CDR3 loop: CSVEGGFEAFF. In DNA, the CDR3 is TGCAGCGTTGAGGGGGGATTCGAAGCTTTCTTT.

V usage is TRBV4-1 and J usage is TRBJ1-2; D unclear. The CDR3 is made up of 15 amino acids. Trimming took 1 base from V and 3 from J, leaving 12 bases between them. Germline V CDR1 and CDR2: MGHRA, YSYEKL. CDR3 sequence (DNA): TGCGCCAGCAGCCAAGTAGGAGGGCAAGACTATGGCTACACCTTC. It specifies CASSQVGGQDYGYTF.